What follows is one TCR beta chain and its context. Trimming took 5 bases from V and 1 from J; bases not matched to a gene: 11. Per the germline V gene, CDR1 is SEHNR and CDR2 is FQNEAQ (reference sequence). The CDR3 consists of 16 residues. This sample is part of a study of cytomegalovirus exposure and HLA in healthy donors. Both 60 Vbeta primers and 13 Jbeta primers went into the PCR. TCRdb keeps only in-frame clones here, not all; method: immunoSEQ multiplex PCR. The sample lists about 120,000 clones; over 75% were seen once. The genes are TRBV7-9 and TRBJ2-7; TRBD1 agrees at 7 bases. This clonotype was obtained from a man aged 40-50 years in good health and CMV-seronegative. Input material: PBMCs. The CDR3 DNA sequence: TGTGCCAGCAGCCCGGCCGACAGGGCCAATTCCTACGAGCAGTACTTC. It encodes CASSPADRANSYEQYF.